This is a list of T cell receptor beta chains from one sample in a study of T cell responses to AZD1222 COVID-19 vaccine. The protocol was immunoSEQ multiplex PCR, while the TCRdb copy is restricted to in-frame clones and leaves out a portion. The sample has more than 250,000 clones, approximately 93% seen once. This material consisted of peripheral blood, taken on day 0 of AZD1222 vaccination. The receptors originated from an adult in good health. The CDR3 runs from the conserved cysteine through the conserved F or W. D genes are given only for firm matches. Where a row states a size, it is once, few, many or the class of an expanded clone; other rows omit it.

clone size | J gene | D gene | V gene | CDR3 length | CDR3 DNA | CDR3 protein
NA | TRBJ1-4 | TRBD1 | TRBV23-1 | 17 | TGCGCCAGCAGTCAAGCGGACAGGGGGCGAGCTGGTGAAAAACTGTTTTTT | CASSQADRGRAGEKLFF
NA | TRBJ1-2 | NA | TRBV9 | 12 | TGTGCCAGCAGCGTAGGGTTCTATGGCTACACCTTC | CASSVGFYGYTF
NA | TRBJ2-7 | NA | TRBV3-1/TRBV3-2 | 14 | TGTGCCAGCAGCCAAGCCGGCCCGTCCTACGAGCAGTACTTC | CASSQAGPSYEQYF
NA | TRBJ1-3 | NA | TRBV2 | 12 | TGTGCCAGCAGTGCTACTGGAAACACCATATATTTT | CASSATGNTIYF
NA | TRBJ1-6 | NA | TRBV28 | 12 | TGTGCCAGCAGTTTACCGGTTGGTTCCCTCCACTTT | CASSLPVGSLHF
once | TRBJ1-1 | NA | TRBV7-9 | 13 | TGTGCCAGCAGCTTTGGGGAACACACTGAAGCTTTCTTT | CASSFGEHTEAFF
NA | TRBJ2-2 | NA | TRBV28 | 14 | TGTGCCAGCAGTCCCCGGACTCTAGGGGGGGAGCTGTTTTTT | CASSPRTLGGELFF
NA | TRBJ1-1 | NA | TRBV15 | 15 | TGTGCCACCAGCAGAGGTGGCAAAGCGCGCACTGAAGCTTTCTTT | CATSRGGKARTEAFF
NA | TRBJ1-5 | NA | TRBV28 | 14 | TGTGCCAGCAGTTTAGGGCGGAGCAATCAGCCCCAGCATTTT | CASSLGRSNQPQHF
NA | TRBJ2-3 | NA | TRBV7-8 | 14 | TGTGCCAGCAGCTTTACTAGGACCGCAGATACGCAGTATTTT | CASSFTRTADTQYF
NA | TRBJ2-1 | NA | TRBV7-8 | 11 | TGTGCCAGCAGCTTCGAGACTGAGCAGTTCTTC | CASSFETEQFF
NA | TRBJ2-7 | NA | TRBV18 | 17 | TGTGCCAGCTCCCCTGTGCCCTCAGGTCCTCTCTCCTACGAGCAGTACTTC | CASSPVPSGPLSYEQYF
NA | TRBJ2-3 | NA | TRBV29-1 | 12 | TGCAGCGTTGAAGTGAGCGCCGATACGCAGTATTTT | CSVEVSADTQYF
once | TRBJ2-3 | NA | TRBV28 | 16 | TGTGCCAGCAGTTCTGTCCTAGCGCTCCTCACAGATACGCAGTATTTT | CASSSVLALLTDTQYF
once | TRBJ2-4 | NA | TRBV30 | 14 | TGTGCCTGGAACCGGACCCCAGCCAAAAACATTCAGTACTTC | CAWNRTPAKNIQYF
NA | TRBJ2-5 | TRBD1 | TRBV7-9 | 15 | TGTGCCAGCAGCCCGCGGGACAGGGGATTGGAGACCCAGTACTTC | CASSPRDRGLETQYF
NA | TRBJ1-2 | TRBD1 | TRBV27 | 15 | TGTGCCAGCAGTCCACAGGGGCTAGCTAACTATGGCTACACCTTC | CASSPQGLANYGYTF
NA | TRBJ1-4 | TRBD1 | TRBV28 | 15 | TGTGCCAGCAGTCCCTACAGGGGGCTTTATGAAAAACTGTTTTTT | CASSPYRGLYEKLFF
NA | TRBJ1-1 | NA | TRBV5-1 | 13 | TGCGCCAGCAGCGGGAGGCGGAACACTGAAGCTTTCTTT | CASSGRRNTEAFF
NA | TRBJ2-1 | NA | TRBV7-3 | 15 | TGTGCCAGCAGCCCCGCACAGGGCCCTGTGTATTGGCAGTTCTTC | CASSPAQGPVYWQFF
once | TRBJ2-7 | NA | TRBV27 | 16 | TGTGCCAGCAGTTTAGGAGGGGGGAAACAAACAGGGGAGCAGTACTTC | CASSLGGGKQTGEQYF
NA | TRBJ1-1 | NA | TRBV19 | 15 | TGTGCCAGTAGTATTGGGGGGAAGAGGGACACTGAAGCTTTCTTT | CASSIGGKRDTEAFF
NA | TRBJ1-6 | TRBD1 | TRBV18 | 17 | TGTGCCAGCTCACCACCGGTGGCACAGGGGAATAATTCACCCCTCCACTTT | CASSPPVAQGNNSPLHF
once | TRBJ2-1 | NA | TRBV6-5 | 13 | TGTGCCAGCAGTTACTCATCGTTGAATGAGCAGTTCTTC | CASSYSSLNEQFF
NA | TRBJ2-2 | NA | TRBV29-1 | 14 | TGCAGCGTTGAAAGGACAGCAAACACCGGGGAGCTGTTTTTT | CSVERTANTGELFF
NA | TRBJ2-1 | TRBD2 | TRBV7-2 | 15 | TGTGCCAGCAGCCCCCCGGGACTAGCGGGAGCTGAGCAGTTCTTC | CASSPPGLAGAEQFF
NA | TRBJ2-1 | TRBD2 | TRBV5-1 | 16 | TGCGCCAGCAGCTTGTCCGGGACTAGCGGGTTCAATGAGCAGTTCTTC | CASSLSGTSGFNEQFF
NA | TRBJ2-2 | NA | TRBV6-2/TRBV6-3 | 13 | TGTGCCAGCAGCACAGGGATGACCGGGGAGCTGTTTTTT | CASSTGMTGELFF
NA | TRBJ1-1 | NA | TRBV29-1 | 12 | TGCAGCGCCTCGGACGGGAACACTGAAGCTTTCTTT | CSASDGNTEAFF
NA | TRBJ1-6 | NA | TRBV19 | 13 | TGTGCCAGTAGCCGCGGACTCTTTTCACCCCTCCACTTT | CASSRGLFSPLHF